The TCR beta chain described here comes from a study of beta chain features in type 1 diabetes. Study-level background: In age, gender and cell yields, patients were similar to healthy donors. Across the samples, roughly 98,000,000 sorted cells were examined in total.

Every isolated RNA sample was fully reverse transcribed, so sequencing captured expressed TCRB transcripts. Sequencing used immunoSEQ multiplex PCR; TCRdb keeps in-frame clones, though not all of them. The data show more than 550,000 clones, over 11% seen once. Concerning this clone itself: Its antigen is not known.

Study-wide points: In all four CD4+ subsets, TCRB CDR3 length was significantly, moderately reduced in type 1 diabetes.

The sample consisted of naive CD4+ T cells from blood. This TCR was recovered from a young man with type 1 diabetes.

The CDR3 region has the DNA TGTGCCAGCAGCCAAGCTACAGGGAGCTCCTACAATGAGCAGTTCTTC. Protein sequence: CASSQATGSSYNEQFF. The genes are TRBV4-2 and TRBJ2-1, with a tentative D call TRBD1 (6 bases). Germline assignment: CDR1 LGHNA and CDR2 YNFKEQ. There are 16 residues in the CDR3. With 1 base removed from V and 0 bases from J, the gap between germline ends came to 10 bases.